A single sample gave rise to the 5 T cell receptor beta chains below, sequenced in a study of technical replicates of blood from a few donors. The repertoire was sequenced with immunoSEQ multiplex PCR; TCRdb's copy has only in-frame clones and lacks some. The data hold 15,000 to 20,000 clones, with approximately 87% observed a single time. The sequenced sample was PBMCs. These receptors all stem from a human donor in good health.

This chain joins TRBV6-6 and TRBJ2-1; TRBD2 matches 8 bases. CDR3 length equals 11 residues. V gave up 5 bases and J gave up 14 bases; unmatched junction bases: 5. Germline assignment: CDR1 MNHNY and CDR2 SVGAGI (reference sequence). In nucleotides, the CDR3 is TGTGCCAGCAGTGCGGGAGGTACCAAGTTCTTC. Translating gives CASSAGGTKFF.

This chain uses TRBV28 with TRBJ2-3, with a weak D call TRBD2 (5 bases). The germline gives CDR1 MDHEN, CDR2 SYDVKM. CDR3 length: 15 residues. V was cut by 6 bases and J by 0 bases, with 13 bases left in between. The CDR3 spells CASSASGVSTDTQYF. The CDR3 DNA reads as TGTGCCAGCAGCGCTTCCGGGGTGAGCACAGATACGCAGTATTTT.

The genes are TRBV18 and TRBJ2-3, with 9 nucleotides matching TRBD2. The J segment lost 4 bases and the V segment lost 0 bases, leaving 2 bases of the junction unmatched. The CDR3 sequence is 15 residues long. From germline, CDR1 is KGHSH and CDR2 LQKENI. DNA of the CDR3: TGTGCCAGCTCACCACCTTTAGCGGGAGCAGATACGCAGTATTTT. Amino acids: CASSPPLAGADTQYF.

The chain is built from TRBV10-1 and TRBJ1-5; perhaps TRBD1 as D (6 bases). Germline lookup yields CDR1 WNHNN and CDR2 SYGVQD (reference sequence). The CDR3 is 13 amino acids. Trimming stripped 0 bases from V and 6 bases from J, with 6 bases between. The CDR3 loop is CASSESGGQPQHF. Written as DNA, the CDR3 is TGCGCCAGCAGTGAGTCAGGGGGTCAGCCCCAGCATTTT.

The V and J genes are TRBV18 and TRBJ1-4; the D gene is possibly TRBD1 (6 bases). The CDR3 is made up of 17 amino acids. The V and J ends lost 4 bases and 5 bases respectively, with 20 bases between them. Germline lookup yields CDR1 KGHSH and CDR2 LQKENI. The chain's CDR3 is CASSQNYKDSSNEKLFF. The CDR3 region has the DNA TGTGCCAGCTCACAAAACTACAAGGACAGTAGCAATGAAAAACTGTTTTTT.